This T cell receptor (beta chain) was sequenced in a study of cytomegalovirus exposure and HLA in healthy donors listed by TCRdb under 2017. Regarding the complete study: An earlier analysis of fewer than 750 of the donors reported 250 to 350 Gb of sequence data and 117 million unique TCR beta sequences obtained from 150 million to 200 million T cells. An early release that covered 500 to 800 HLA-typed donors contained about 290 gigabases of sequencing data and roughly 84 million unique TCR sequences. Of the roughly 400 genotyped donors, 65% to 90% fell in the genetic ancestry cluster associated with self-reported Caucasian donors. The aim of the study was to test whether cataloging public T cell receptors could identify signatures of past pathogen exposure. The study used immunosequencing to profile the T cell repertoires of approximately 640 subjects and linked those repertoires to cytomegalovirus serostatus. In addition to the first cohort of roughly 700 subjects, a separate validation cohort of under 150 different subjects was used. To predict cytomegalovirus infection status, the study combined high-throughput TCR immunosequencing, statistical association of individual TCRs with disease status, and machine learning. A later analysis re-examined previously published TCR beta repertoires from just over 650 donors and added high-resolution HLA genotyping to investigate patterns of TCR occurrence. Rather than using new phenotypic data, the later analysis identified candidate immune exposures from TCR beta sequences and from how often those sequences occurred across donors. An earlier analysis of 587 of the donors used high-throughput TCR beta sequencing to judge whether each TCR beta V gene segment behaved as functional or pseudogenic. Donor age, sex, ethnicity and CMV serostatus were compiled together with the repertoire data. Genome-wide SNP genotypes for about three fifths of the roughly 670 donors were used in a later genetic analysis, which treated that subset as a discovery cohort. All discovery cohort repertoires had been generated using a single sequencing platform. HLA typing covered class I and class II loci at four-digit resolution. The number of typed donors differed by locus: about 620-630 for A, B, C, DRB1 and DQB1; 522 for DQA1; some 610 for DPA1; and around 450 for DPB1. Because of strong linkage in the cohort, roughly five DR-DQ haplotypes were treated as single units for association and clustering. On average, roughly 250,000 unique TCR beta nucleotide sequences were sequenced per donor among 398 genotyped donors of the cohort, with roughly 19% of those sequences being non-productive.

The cohort comprised more than 550 healthy bone marrow donors. At the time of sampling, all cohort members were nominally healthy, though unrecorded immune exposures were likely present. The donor tested CMV seronegative, placing the donor among the 352 seronegative members of the cohort. Every donor gave a peripheral blood sample, and the peripheral blood mononuclear cells from that sample were used for TCR beta sequencing. Genomic DNA extraction from the blood cell samples was performed with the Qiagen DNeasy Blood Extraction Kit. From the cysteine up to the phenylalanine, the CDR3 has a length of 16 residues. The sequence is cut down to CDR3 DNA, 48 bases in frame from base 1. CDR1 and CDR2 were assigned from the germline V gene as SGDLS and YYNGEE. Trimming at the junction amounts to 4 bases on V and 5 bases on J, and the germline ends lie 20 bases apart. About this clone itself: Which antigen it targets is not known.

The library was obtained by the immunoSEQ multiplex PCR assay. For the multiplex PCR, a mixture combining 60 forward primers for TCR Vbeta segments and 13 reverse primers for TCR Jbeta segments was used. Amplification of the CDR3 region of rearranged TCR beta genes was performed with a multiplex PCR assay on genomic DNA. The Illumina HiSeq System was used to sequence the amplified TCR beta libraries as 87-base-pair reads. The study's own analysis went as follows. Across the 600 to 700 repertoires, a later analysis counted about 81 million unique TCR beta chains, around 11 million of which were shared by at least two donors. To remove PCR and sequencing errors, raw reads were error-corrected and collapsed into unique sequences using a nearest-neighbor algorithm that merged closely related sequences. V, D and J gene segments were assigned by aligning CDR3 sequences to IMGT reference sequences. For a sequence to be retained, a match of at least six nucleotides to both a V gene segment and a J gene segment was required. Rearrangements were classified as productive when the CDR3 lacked stop codons and remained in frame with V and J, and all other rearrangements were classified as non-productive. CDR3 was defined by IMGT convention, running from the second conserved V-encoded cysteine to the conserved J-encoded phenylalanine. Sequences without an unambiguous match to a single V gene segment were excluded from the earlier analysis of 500 to 700 of the donors. In an earlier analysis of approximately 590 of the donors, a V segment was called functional when productive rearrangements were above 56.7%, and segregating when the standard deviation between donors exceeded 5%. A statistical classification framework was built for diagnosing cytomegalovirus status from the catalog of TCR beta chain sequences. A later analysis assigned V and J genes by comparing TCR nucleotide sequences with IMGT/GENE-DB human TR gene sequences. The TCRdist pipeline was used in a later analysis to assign CDR3 sequences and most-parsimonious VDJ recombination scenarios. In a later analysis, each TCR beta chain was defined by its CDR3 amino acid sequence together with its V-gene family, and reads without a unique V-gene family were excluded. To address suspected cross-contamination and a sequencing artifact, a later analysis removed approximately 600 highly shared, low-generation-probability nucleotide sequences. For each public chain, a later analysis derived a clonal expansion index from normalized ranks of inferred template counts within each repertoire. In a later analysis, generation probabilities were computed with a VDJ recombination model fitted to out-of-frame rearrangements, and the resulting probabilities were checked against IGoR. Hypergeometric tests were used in a later analysis to score TCR-TCR, TCR-HLA and TCR-CMV co-occurrence, with a repertoire-size bias correction applied to the TCR pairs. To estimate false discovery rates, a later analysis permuted the HLA or CMV assignments 20 times. In a later analysis, co-occurring TCRs were grouped with DBSCAN, and TCRdist sequence similarity was added when clustering was performed within HLA-allele-positive subsets. Repertoires with fewer than 30,000 or more than 120,000 public chains, plus five repertoires with anomalous nucleotide sharing, were excluded from co-occurrence clustering. Sourced from immuneACCESS, this table was stored by TCRdb with only in-frame sequences that have V and J called. A share of the clones is absent; for the studies checked, an unresolved V gene accounts for under half, and the remainder has no known explanation. V and J calls and clone size come straight from that table; D and trimming were deduced from the DNA. The table for this sample shows approximately 200,000 clones. Roughly 0.74% of the sample comes from the top ten.

Results the study describes overall, beyond this receptor: Cytomegalovirus status was reported to be diagnosed by the classifier with high specificity and sensitivity in both the original and validation cohorts. The earlier analysis of about 600 of the donors excluded roughly 17 rarely observed V segments, including chromosome 9 orphons, because counts were too low. In an earlier analysis of some 500 of the donors, most TCR beta V segments appeared in productive rearrangements about 90% or about 30% of the time, broadly matching IMGT annotations. A later analysis reported that several top co-occurrence clusters appeared linked to parvovirus B19, influenza, CMV and Epstein-Barr virus. A cluster of highly shared sequence variants was judged likely to represent a technical artifact of the sequencing pipeline. Because the 87-base-pair reads could not distinguish some IMGT-functional V segments, including TRBV6-2 and TRBV6-3, those segments were excluded. Because HLA typing was missing for some donors at each locus, association tests included only the typed subset. In a later analysis, HLA-associated TCR beta chains were found to be more clonally expanded and to have lower generation probabilities than equally common non-associated chains. An association between a missense DCLRE1C variant and V-gene and J-gene trimming of TCR beta chains was found in a later genetic analysis and replicated in an independent cohort. Strong co-occurrence of HLA alleles, especially DR and DQ, made assigning TCR associations to individual alleles difficult. Specific HLA alleles were associated with roughly 17,000 TCR beta sequences at a false discovery rate of 0.05 in a later analysis. The authors suggested that the approach could potentially be generalized to other disease states and immunological phenotypes. Most TCR sequences were seen in very few donors, while some public TCRs were found in many individuals. CMV serostatus was the only immune exposure information available for the cohort. A further reported finding was that TCR beta sequences accurately predicted the HLA-A and HLA-B alleles for most subjects in the first cohort. According to a later analysis, most CMV-associated TCR beta chains appeared to be HLA-restricted, and the HLA associations seemed to be driven largely by CMV exposure. In vitro tests confirmed that a few of the cytomegalovirus-associated TCR beta chains recognize cytomegalovirus antigens. In a later analysis, the rate of TCR association differed among HLA loci, with DRB1 alleles having the most associated TCRs and HLA-C alleles having the fewest. Presence/absence analyses assumed roughly uniform sequencing depth across donors, an assumption that may not hold. Only TCR beta chains were sequenced in this cohort, and the absence of alpha or paired-chain data limited detectable features. A later genetic analysis reported fewer N-insertions in productive TCRs among donors in an Asian-associated ancestry cluster than the roughly 620-donor mean. Correlated functional status among segregating V segments might reflect linkage disequilibrium, but an unknown experimental factor could not be ruled out. A total of fewer than 200 TCR beta chains were listed by the study as associated with cytomegalovirus.

The sample consisted of PBMCs. The chain couples TRBV9 to TRBJ2-3, with TRBD2 perhaps the D gene, on 7 matching bases. This clonotype was sampled from a boy under 18 in good health and CMV-seronegative. The nucleotide sequence reads as follows: TGTGCCAGCAGCCAAGCGACGGGGGGCAAAAGAGATACGCAGTATTTT. Its protein product is CASSQATGGKRDTQYF. Reference TRBV9 and TRBJ2-3 genes cover what lies past the CDR3, so the full variable domain is DSGVTQTPKHLITATGQRVTLRCSPRSGDLSVYWYQQSLDQGLQFLIQYYNGEERAKGNILERFSAQQFPDLHSELNLSSLELGDSALYFCASSQATGGKRDTQYFGPGTRLTVL.